A selection of T cell receptor beta chains follows, all from one sample in a study of response to subunit inactivated influenza vaccine. Using its own MiXCR run on the RT-PCR reads, TCRdb lists one record per CDR3 protein. The sample has a few hundred thousand distinct CDR3 sequences, around 15% seen once; the top ten hold more than 9.5%. This material consisted of PBMCs from blood, taken less than 13 days after vaccination. The receptors were sampled from a man aged 50 to 60 who received an inactivated influenza vaccine. CDR3s include the opening cysteine and the closing phenylalanine or tryptophan. D genes are given only for firm matches. Not all rows give a size; the values are once, few, many and, for expanded clones, a class.

few	TRBV7-8	NA	TRBJ2-7	TGTGCCAGCAGCTTAGGAAGAAGGAAGGGAAACTACGAGCAGTACTTC	CASSLGRRKGNYEQYF
many	TRBV5-1	TRBD2	TRBJ2-5	TGCGCCAGCAGCTTGGCGGGAGGATCAATTTGGGAGACCCAGTACTTC	CASSLAGGSIWETQYF
NA	TRBV7-2	TRBD1	TRBJ1-5	TGTGCCAGCAGCTGGGGGGGACAGAGCAATCAGCCCCAGCATTTT	CASSWGGQSNQPQHF
few	TRBV15	NA	TRBJ2-1	TGTGCCACCAACAAACCCGTCTGGTTGAACGAGCAGTTCTTC	CATNKPVWLNEQFF
NA	TRBV5-1	NA	TRBJ1-3	TGCGCCAGCAGTACCCCCCCCGGAAACACCATATATTTT	CASSTPPGNTIYF
few	TRBV11-2	NA	TRBJ1-1	TGTGCCAGCAGCAATCAACAGGGGAACACTGAAGCTTTCTTT	CASSNQQGNTEAFF
NA	TRBV28	NA	TRBJ2-5	TGTGCCAGCAGTTTACCGACTAGTTTGCCGTACTTC	CASSLPTSLPYF
few	TRBV5-1	NA	TRBJ2-5	TGCGCCAGCAGCTGGGACGGACAAACCCAAGAGACCCAGTACTTC	CASSWDGQTQETQYF
NA	TRBV20-1	NA	TRBJ2-3	TGCAGTGCTAGAGCGGGAGCGACTCGCACAGATACGCAGTATTTT	CSARAGATRTDTQYF
few	TRBV4-2	TRBD1	TRBJ1-3	TGTGCCAGCAGCCAAGCGGACAGGCTAAACACCATATATTTT	CASSQADRLNTIYF
NA	TRBV28	TRBD1	TRBJ1-5	TGTGCCAGCAGTTCGGGACAGGGTGGTCAGCCCCAGCATTTT	CASSSGQGGQPQHF
few	TRBV7-2	NA	TRBJ1-2	TGTGCCAGCAGCCCTGGCGAAGGGCGGTATGGCTACACCTTC	CASSPGEGRYGYTF
few	TRBV7-2	NA	TRBJ2-5	TGTGCCAGCAGCCGCGGGACAGCCTTAGGGGAGACCCAGTACTTC	CASSRGTALGETQYF
NA	TRBV5-5	TRBD1	TRBJ1-1	TGTGCCAGCAGCTTTGCCGGGACAGAGAACACTGAAGCTTTCTTT	CASSFAGTENTEAFF
NA	TRBV10-3	TRBD1	TRBJ2-5	TGTGCCATCAGTGAGTCCGGCAGGGGGGAGACCCAGTACTTC	CAISESGRGETQYF
many	TRBV25-1	NA	TRBJ2-2	TGTGCCAGCAGTCCGGGGTATACCGGGGAGCTGTTTTTT	CASSPGYTGELFF
NA	TRBV29-1	TRBD1	TRBJ2-2	TGCAGCGGAGGACAGGGGTTGACCGGGGAGCTGTTTTTT	CSGGQGLTGELFF
NA	TRBV7-9	TRBD2	TRBJ2-5	TGTGCCAGCAGCTTACTAGCGGGAGGGCCGGAGGAGACCCAGTACTTC	CASSLLAGGPEETQYF
NA	TRBV20-1	NA	TRBJ2-5	TGCAGTGCTAGAGATGAGGGGAAAGGGACCCAGTACTTC	CSARDEGKGTQYF
NA	TRBV4-2	TRBD1	TRBJ2-1	TGTGCCAGCAGCCAGGAATGGACAGGCAAGGCCTACAATGAGCAGTTCTTC	CASSQEWTGKAYNEQFF
NA	TRBV7-6	NA	TRBJ2-2	TGTGCCAGCAGCTCGAATCCCGGGCTAGCCAACACCGGGGAGCTGTTTTTT	CASSSNPGLANTGELFF
many	TRBV3-1	NA	TRBJ2-1	TGTGCCAGCAGCCAAGACTCACAGGCTTACAATGAGCAGTTCTTC	CASSQDSQAYNEQFF
few	TRBV5-1	TRBD1	TRBJ1-4	TGCGCCAGCAGCCCCGGGACAGCTGAAAAACTGTTTTTT	CASSPGTAEKLFF
NA	TRBV30	NA	TRBJ2-3	TGTGCCTGGAGTGGACCTTTGAGGGGGGGCCTTACAGATACGCAGTATTTT	CAWSGPLRGGLTDTQYF
NA	TRBV15	NA	TRBJ2-3	TGTGCCACCAAGAGGGACCGAAGCCACACAGATACGCAGTATTTT	CATKRDRSHTDTQYF
few	TRBV4-2	NA	TRBJ1-5	TGTGCCAGCAGCCCCGTTCGGACCGAGGGCAATCAGCCCCAGCATTTT	CASSPVRTEGNQPQHF
NA	TRBV20-1	NA	TRBJ1-5	TGCAGTGCTGGCTATGACCCCCGAGGACCCCAGCATTTT	CSAGYDPRGPQHF
few	TRBV6-2/TRBV6-3	NA	TRBJ1-5	TGTGCCAGCAGTTACTCGATTCGTGGGACTTCGGGCAATCAGCCCCAGCATTTT	CASSYSIRGTSGNQPQHF
NA	TRBV11-2	TRBD2	TRBJ2-1	TGTGCCAGCTCCCGAGGGACTAGCGGGGGGTCGAGCTCCTACAATGAGCAGTTCTTC	CASSRGTSGGSSSYNEQFF
NA	TRBV5-1	TRBD1	TRBJ1-1	TGCGCCAGCAGTCCCGGACAGGACCTGGAAGCTTTCTTT	CASSPGQDLEAFF
NA	TRBV29-1	TRBD2	TRBJ2-2	TGCAGCGTTCGGCGGGAGAGGGACACCGGGGAGCTGTTTTTT	CSVRRERDTGELFF
few	TRBV10-3	NA	TRBJ1-4	TGTGCCACCCGCTTGGCAGATAATCTGTTTTTT	CATRLADNLFF